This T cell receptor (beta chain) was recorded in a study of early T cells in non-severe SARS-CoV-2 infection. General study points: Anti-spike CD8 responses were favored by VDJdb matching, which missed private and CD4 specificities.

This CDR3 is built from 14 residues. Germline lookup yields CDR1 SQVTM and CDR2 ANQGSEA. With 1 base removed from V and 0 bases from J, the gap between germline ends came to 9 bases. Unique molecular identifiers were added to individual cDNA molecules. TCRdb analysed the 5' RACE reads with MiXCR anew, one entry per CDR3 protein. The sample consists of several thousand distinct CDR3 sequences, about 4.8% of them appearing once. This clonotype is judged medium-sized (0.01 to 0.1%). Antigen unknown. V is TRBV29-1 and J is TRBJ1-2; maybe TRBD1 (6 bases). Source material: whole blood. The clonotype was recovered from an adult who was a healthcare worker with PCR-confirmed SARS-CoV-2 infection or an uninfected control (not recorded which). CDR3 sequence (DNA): TGCAGCGTTGAAGGCAGGGGTGCTAACTATGGCTACACCTTC. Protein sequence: CSVEGRGANYGYTF.